Listed here are 10 T cell receptor beta chains from one sample, sequenced in a study of neoadjuvant nivolumab and ipilimumab in lung cancer. The protocol was immunoSEQ multiplex PCR, while the TCRdb copy is restricted to in-frame clones and leaves out a portion. The table lists about 30,000 clones, 70% to 80% of them singletons. Here the sequenced sample was tumor tissue, taken after neoadjuvant nivolumab, alone or with ipilimumab, at or shortly before surgery. The receptor source for this set is an adult with non-small cell lung cancer.

This clone occurred once. The chain links TRBV7-9 to TRBJ2-3; tentatively, D is TRBD2 (6 bases). This CDR3 contains 16 residues. Germline-derived CDR1 and CDR2 are SEHNR and FQNEAQ (reference sequence). V shed 2 bases and J shed 1 base, with 13 bases lying between them. CDR3 sequence: CASSLSVGEGTDTQYF. The CDR3 region has the DNA TGTGCCAGCAGCTTATCTGTAGGGGAGGGCACAGATACGCAGTATTTT.

This clone was picked up a small number of times. The rearrangement links TRBV7-2 to TRBJ2-2, with 13 positions matching TRBD2. CDR1 and CDR2 (germline): SGHTA, FQGNSA. Unmatched junction bases numbered 4, after V lost 3 bases and J lost 6 bases. CDR3 size: 16 residues. In DNA form, the CDR3 reads TGTGCCAGCAGCTTTCACGGGACTAGCGGGGCCGGGGAGCTGTTTTTT. Translating gives CASSFHGTSGAGELFF.

The chain uses TRBV7-9 and TRBJ1-6; 9 bases fit TRBD1. Germline lookup yields CDR1 SEHNR and CDR2 FQNEAQ (reference sequence). Losses at the gene ends were 5 bases for V and 10 bases for J; bases not matched to a gene: 6. The CDR3 consists of 14 residues. The CDR3 protein is CASSAQGAGSPLHF. The DNA of the CDR3 is TGTGCCAGCAGCGCACAGGGGGCTGGCTCACCCCTCCACTTT.

This clone has only a few counts. The CDR3 reads CASSRQESTNEKLFF. CDR3 DNA: TGCGCCAGCAGCCGGCAGGAGTCAACTAATGAAAAACTGTTTTTT. The chain links TRBV4-3 to TRBJ1-4; no clear D. The germline CDR1 and CDR2 sequences are LGHNA and YSLEER. The CDR3 runs 15 residues. V shed 4 bases and J shed 0 bases, with 9 bases lying between them.

This chain links TRBV5-6 with TRBJ2-7; TRBD1 is a possible D gene (6 bases). The V end was cut by 0 bases, the J end by 3 bases, with 19 bases between. The germline V gene encodes CDR1 SGHDT and CDR2 YYEEEE. CDR3 length: 17 residues. For the CDR3, the DNA is TGTGCCAGCAGCTTGGGATGGGGGCCGGAGGCCTACTACGAGCAGTACTTC. It codes for CASSLGWGPEAYYEQYF.

A single count supports this clone. The CDR3 sequence is CASSTSGATNEKLFF. The DNA for the CDR3 is TGTGCCAGCAGCACCTCAGGGGCAACTAATGAAAAACTGTTTTTT. The chain employs TRBV5-6 and TRBJ1-4; a weak D match, TRBD1 (6 bases). Germline V lookup: CDR1 SGHDT, CDR2 YYEEEE. The CDR3 runs 15 residues. V lost 4 bases to trimming and J lost 0 bases, with 10 bases between them.

This clone was counted a single time. The chain employs TRBV5-1 and TRBJ2-3; 9 nucleotides match TRBD2. With V trimmed by 1 base and J by 4 bases, 4 bases remained unmatched. This CDR3 region has 15 residues. Germline V lookup: CDR1 SGHRS, CDR2 YFSETQ. CDR3 DNA: TGCGCCAGCAGCTTGTATAGCGGGGGTTCAGATACGCAGTATTTT. The encoded protein is CASSLYSGGSDTQYF.

The genes are TRBV19 and TRBJ2-1, with 7 bases lining up with TRBD1. The germline V gene has CDR1 LNHDA and CDR2 SQIVND (reference sequence). The CDR3 loop spans 12 amino acids. V lost 9 bases, J lost 3 bases, and 2 bases stayed unmatched. DNA of the CDR3: TGTGCCAGCACAGGGGACTACAATGAGCAGTTCTTC. It codes for CASTGDYNEQFF.

The chain has TRBV18 and TRBJ1-6; 11 bases match TRBD1. The V segment lost 2 bases and the J segment 10 bases; nucleotides outside the gene matches: 1. The CDR3 is made up of 14 amino acids. The germline CDR1 and CDR2 sequences are KGHSH and LQKENI. CDR3: CASSPGTGGSPLHF. The CDR3, as DNA: TGTGCCAGCTCACCAGGGACAGGGGGGTCACCCCTCCACTTT.

The rearrangement links TRBV11-2 to TRBJ2-1; TRBD2 is a possible D gene (5 bases). From germline, CDR1 is SGHAT and CDR2 FQNNGV. Trimming shortened V by 4 bases and J by 3 bases, and 10 bases separated the two germline ends. This CDR3 spans 14 amino acids. CDR3 in DNA: TGTGCCAGCAGCTCGCGGGTTCTCTACAATGAGCAGTTCTTC. Its translation: CASSSRVLYNEQFF. Using reference TRBV11-2 and TRBJ2-1 for the parts outside the CDR3, the full variable domain is EAGVAQSPRYKIIEKRQSVAFWCNPISGHATLYWYQQILGQGPKLLIQFQNNGVVDDSQLPKDRFSAERLKGVDSTLKIQPAKLEDSAVYLCASSSRVLYNEQFFGPGTRLTVL.